The source of this TCR beta chain is a study of T-cell reconstitution after alpha-beta-depleted transplantation in children. The CDR3 is 18 amino acids. V lost 5 bases, J lost 6 bases, and 21 bases stayed unmatched. On this clonotype: The antigen is unknown.

General study points: One year after transplant, T-cell counts and diversity came mostly from newly produced T cells. At day 60, the high TCRbeta diversity found in some patients originated from recipient T cells and thymic progenitors that had survived. Expanded clones from the graft, numbering several hundred, reportedly supplied alpha-beta T cells about two months after transplant.

Construction of the TCRbeta library involved unique molecular identifiers. TCRdb re-derived calls from the PCR reads in MiXCR, one entry per CDR3 protein. The table records approximately 800,000 distinct CDR3 sequences, roughly 15% of them present only once. The chain links TRBV12-3 or TRBV12-4 to TRBJ1-2; 7 nucleotides match TRBD1. The source was PBMCs, mostly from graft donor cells, collected 360 days after TCRalphabeta/CD19-depleted stem cell transplant. This receptor was taken from a male patient younger than 18 who had a stem cell transplant for acute lymphoblastic leukemia, so the T cells may come from the graft donor. The CDR3 is CASSPLRGTVSPRDGYTF. The CDR3 DNA follows: TGTGCCAGCAGTCCCTTAAGGGGGACAGTCTCCCCTCGGGATGGCTACACCTTC.